A selection of T cell receptor beta chains follows, all from one sample in a study of memory CD4+ T cells and cytomegalovirus serostatus. This table comes from immunoSEQ multiplex PCR, and its TCRdb copy is limited to in-frame clones, with some not included. The sample includes about 50,000 clones, about three quarters of them seen just once. The material sequenced was memory CD4+ T cells from blood. These receptors came from an adult in good health and CMV-seronegative. Each CDR3 is given with its conserved first and last residue. The order of the fields is J gene, V gene, D gene, clone size, CDR3 protein, CDR3 DNA. D genes are given only for firm matches. Only some rows state a clone size, as once, few, many or a class for expanded clones.

TRBJ2-7,TRBV27,-,-,CASSLAPPESYEQYF,TGTGCCAGCAGTTTAGCCCCGCCCGAGTCCTACGAGCAGTACTTC
TRBJ2-5,TRBV5-5,-,-,CASSYVGGQETQYF,TGTGCCAGCAGCTACGTGGGGGGGCAGGAGACCCAGTACTTC
TRBJ1-2,TRBV7-9,-,-,CASSAENYGYTF,TGTGCCAGCAGCGCCGAAAACTATGGCTACACCTTC
TRBJ2-1,TRBV2,TRBD1,-,CASSLGQGASYNEQFF,TGTGCCAGCAGCCTCGGACAGGGGGCATCCTACAATGAGCAGTTCTTC
TRBJ1-4,TRBV6-1,TRBD1,-,CASSKEGQGEKLFF,TGTGCCAGTAGTAAAGAGGGACAGGGGGAAAAACTGTTTTTT
TRBJ2-2,TRBV19,TRBD1,-,CASMGWDRGPTGELFF,TGTGCCAGTATGGGGTGGGACAGGGGTCCCACCGGGGAGCTGTTTTTT
TRBJ1-1,TRBV9,-,-,CASSVGSLGNTEAFF,TGTGCCAGCAGCGTAGGATCGCTTGGGAACACTGAAGCTTTCTTT
TRBJ2-3,TRBV4-1,-,-,CASSQGKMRYRDTQYF,TGCGCCAGCAGCCAAGGGAAAATGCGGTACCGGGATACGCAGTATTTT
TRBJ1-1,TRBV18,TRBD1,few,CASSPSTGVFAEAFF,TGTGCCAGCTCACCTTCGACAGGGGTCTTCGCTGAAGCTTTCTTT
TRBJ2-7,TRBV27,-,-,CASSFSPGSLYEQYF,TGTGCCAGCAGTTTTTCCCCTGGGTCCCTCTACGAGCAGTACTTC
TRBJ1-3,TRBV5-1,-,-,CASSFGPAATGNTIYF,TGCGCCAGCAGCTTCGGACCCGCAGCCACTGGAAACACCATATATTTT
TRBJ1-5,TRBV2,TRBD1,-,CASNQEGQLSNQPQHF,TGTGCCAGCAATCAAGAGGGACAGCTGAGCAATCAGCCCCAGCATTTT
TRBJ2-2,TRBV6-5,-,-,CASSYRASANTGELFF,TGTGCCAGCAGTTACCGCGCTAGTGCGAACACCGGGGAGCTGTTTTTT
TRBJ1-6,TRBV4-2,TRBD1,-,CASSQEAGQRPLHF,TGTGCCAGCAGCCAAGAGGCGGGACAGAGACCCCTCCACTTT
TRBJ2-6,TRBV4-1,-,-,CASSQEGAGANVLTF,TGCGCCAGCAGCCAAGAGGGGGCTGGGGCCAACGTCCTGACTTTC
TRBJ2-5,TRBV5-6,-,-,CASSSPVLQETQYF,TGTGCCAGCAGCTCGCCGGTCCTCCAAGAGACCCAGTACTTC
TRBJ1-3,TRBV19,-,-,CASTPEGGLSSGNTIYF,TGTGCCAGTACCCCGGAGGGAGGCCTGAGCTCTGGAAACACCATATATTTT
TRBJ1-1,TRBV7-6,-,-,CASSSTRNTEAFF,TGTGCCAGCAGCTCCACACGGAACACTGAAGCTTTCTTT
TRBJ2-3,TRBV13,TRBD2,-,CASSSLGLAGEDTQYF,TGTGCCAGCAGCTCCCTCGGACTAGCGGGGGAGGATACGCAGTATTTT
TRBJ2-7,TRBV6-1,-,once,CASSGNSAGPVYEQYF,TGTGCCAGCAGTGGTAATAGTGCGGGTCCCGTCTACGAGCAGTACTTC
TRBJ2-2,TRBV28,-,-,CASSLYTGELFF,TGTGCCAGCAGTTTGTACACCGGGGAGCTGTTTTTT
TRBJ1-1,TRBV5-1,TRBD1,-,CASSLIGGAGTEAFF,TGCGCCAGCAGCTTGATAGGGGGCGCAGGCACTGAAGCTTTCTTT
TRBJ1-1,TRBV7-6,-,-,CASSSYVGGTEAFF,TGTGCCAGCAGCTCGTATGTCGGGGGGACTGAAGCTTTCTTT
TRBJ1-2,TRBV6-5,-,-,CASSYDPGPGGYTF,TGTGCCAGCAGTTACGACCCGGGCCCGGGAGGCTACACCTTC
TRBJ2-4,TRBV5-4,TRBD1,few,CASSARQGGENIQYF,TGTGCCAGCAGCGCGAGACAGGGTGGTGAGAACATTCAGTACTTC
TRBJ1-1,TRBV30,TRBD1,few,CAWGGQTHTEAFF,TGTGCCTGGGGGGGACAGACACACACTGAAGCTTTCTTT
TRBJ2-2,TRBV19,TRBD1,-,CASSWTGFENTGELFF,TGTGCCAGTAGCTGGACAGGGTTCGAAAACACCGGGGAGCTGTTTTTT
TRBJ2-1,TRBV28,TRBD1,-,CASSLWGQGAGNEQFF,TGTGCCAGCAGTTTATGGGGACAGGGGGCAGGGAATGAGCAGTTCTTC
TRBJ2-1,TRBV6-5,-,-,CASSPRAGEQFF,TGTGCCAGCAGCCCGAGGGCCGGCGAGCAGTTCTTC
TRBJ1-1,TRBV5-8,-,once,CASSLGFAGVTEAFF,TGTGCCAGCAGCTTGGGCTTCGCAGGGGTAACTGAAGCTTTCTTT
TRBJ1-1,TRBV6-6,-,-,CASSSGVRTEAFF,TGTGCCAGCAGTTCAGGGGTTAGGACTGAAGCTTTCTTT
TRBJ2-1,TRBV2,-,-,CASRENEQFF,TGTGCCAGCAGAGAGAATGAGCAGTTCTTC
TRBJ1-2,TRBV11-3,-,-,CASSLVVRGRGGYTF,TGTGCCAGCAGCTTAGTTGTCCGGGGACGGGGTGGCTACACCTTC
TRBJ1-5,TRBV18,TRBD1,-,CASSPPHRGKSNQPQHF,TGTGCCAGCTCACCCCCACACAGGGGCAAAAGCAATCAGCCCCAGCATTTT
TRBJ2-3,TRBV11-3,-,-,CASSLNSGDTQYF,TGTGCCAGCAGCTTAAACTCTGGGGATACGCAGTATTTT
TRBJ1-2,TRBV7-2,-,-,CASSFEYPNYGYTF,TGTGCCAGCAGCTTCGAGTATCCTAACTATGGCTACACCTTC
TRBJ1-6,TRBV9,-,-,CASSTGTSRGSPLHF,TGTGCCAGCAGCACGGGGACCTCTAGAGGTTCACCCCTCCACTTT
TRBJ1-3,TRBV4-1,TRBD1,-,CASSQRGTETLSSGNTIYF,TGCGCCAGCAGCCAACGCGGGACAGAAACCCTAAGCTCTGGAAACACCATATATTTT
TRBJ1-6,TRBV19,TRBD1,-,CASSHLDRDGSPLHF,TGTGCCAGTAGCCATCTGGACAGGGATGGGTCACCCCTCCACTTT
TRBJ2-7,TRBV12-5,TRBD1,-,CASGLGTGAFYEQYF,TGTGCTAGTGGCCTCGGGACAGGAGCATTCTACGAGCAGTACTTC
TRBJ2-5,TRBV9,TRBD2,-,CASSPNPGTRETQYF,TGTGCCAGCAGCCCTAACCCCGGGACTAGGGAGACCCAGTACTTC
TRBJ2-5,TRBV5-4,TRBD2,-,CASSPMTSGGAETQYF,TGTGCCAGCAGCCCTATGACTAGCGGGGGGGCGGAGACCCAGTACTTC
TRBJ1-2,TRBV4-3,-,-,CASSQENSNYGYTF,TGCGCCAGCAGCCAAGAAAACTCGAACTATGGCTACACCTTC
TRBJ1-2,TRBV5-6,-,-,CASSLFAGENYGYTF,TGTGCCAGCAGCTTGTTTGCAGGGGAGAACTATGGCTACACCTTC
TRBJ2-2,TRBV30,-,-,CAWSAGGVATGELFF,TGTGCCTGGAGCGCCGGCGGCGTTGCCACCGGGGAGCTGTTTTTT
TRBJ2-2,TRBV9,-,once,CASRSQGGVAGELFF,TGTGCCAGCAGATCACAGGGAGGGGTGGCCGGGGAGCTGTTTTTT
TRBJ1-3,TRBV5-1,-,few,CASSLEGYTVYF,TGCGCCAGCAGCTTGGAGGGCTACACCGTATATTTT
TRBJ2-7,TRBV9,-,-,CASSVGIGIYEQYF,TGTGCCAGCAGCGTAGGAATAGGAATCTACGAGCAGTACTTC
TRBJ2-7,TRBV28,-,-,CASSFARGGPYEQYF,TGTGCCAGCAGTTTTGCTAGAGGTGGGCCCTACGAGCAGTACTTC
TRBJ1-6,TRBV5-1,-,-,CASSSRGADNSPLHF,TGCGCCAGCAGCAGTAGGGGGGCTGATAATTCACCCCTCCACTTT
TRBJ2-1,TRBV5-1,-,-,CASSSNRLLNNEQFF,TGCGCCAGCAGCTCAAATAGACTCCTCAACAATGAGCAGTTCTTC
TRBJ1-2,TRBV9,-,few,CASSADDTGLYGYTF,TGTGCCAGCAGCGCAGATGACACAGGGCTCTATGGCTACACCTTC
TRBJ2-5,TRBV30,TRBD1,-,CAWGGTGASQETQYF,TGTGCCTGGGGGGGGACAGGGGCCTCCCAAGAGACCCAGTACTTC
TRBJ1-2,TRBV19,-,-,CASCPRDTNYGYTF,TGTGCCAGCTGCCCAAGGGACACTAACTATGGCTACACCTTC
TRBJ2-5,TRBV9,TRBD1,-,CASSVETGGPETQYF,TGTGCCAGCAGCGTAGAAACAGGGGGCCCAGAGACCCAGTACTTC